This T cell receptor beta chain stems from a study of T-cell memory formation after mild COVID-19. Study details: TCR clusters mostly belonged to single donors. General observations from the study: CD4+ bias marked clones expanding day 15 to 37, unlike balanced contracting clones. Within pre-infection memory, some responding clones were found, suggesting cross-reactive memory joined.

The germline gives CDR1 MNHEY, CDR2 SMNVEV (reference sequence). The CDR3 contains 15 residues. In TCRdb, the 5' RACE reads were re-called with MiXCR into one record per CDR3 protein. The sample records about 110,000 distinct CDR3 sequences, about 24% being singletons. To note about this clonotype: Its target is not known. An end of the junction does not agree with germline; a read error may underlie this.

The rearrangement joins TRBV27 to TRBJ2-3; D may be TRBD1 (6 bases). Sequencing input: PBMCs or a T cell subset sorted from them (not recorded which). The receptor was derived from a man aged 18 to 30 who had mild COVID-19 (a few samples of this study predate the infection). Cell type and time point are not known. CDR3: CASSLTGTHTDTQYF. In nucleotides, the CDR3 is TGTGCAAGCAGTTTAACCGGGACACACACAGATACGCAGTATTTT.